This entry concerns a single TCR beta chain. Per the germline V gene, CDR1 is SEHNR and CDR2 is FQNEAQ (reference sequence). The CDR3 length is 15 residues. The V gene lost 3 bases and the J gene lost 7 bases, with 13 bases spanning the gap. These data are taken from a study of T cell changes during pregnancy in multiple sclerosis. This table comes from immunoSEQ multiplex PCR, and its TCRdb copy is limited to in-frame clones, with some not included. The data contain 90,000 to 150,000 clones, 80% to 95% of them singletons. The chain joins TRBV7-9 to TRBJ1-6; no reliable D call. The source is a female donor with multiple sclerosis, enrolled in a pregnancy study. The sequenced sample was peripheral blood, obtained before pregnancy. The CDR3: CASSLEGLINSPLHF. The CDR3 DNA follows: TGTGCCAGCAGCTTGGAGGGTCTAATAAATTCACCCCTCCACTTT.